Reported below is one TCR beta chain. What it recognizes is unknown. The PCR was carried out with 60 Vbeta primers and 13 Jbeta primers. Sequenced by immunoSEQ multiplex PCR; TCRdb stores in-frame clones only, minus some. This repertoire comprises 150,000 to 200,000 clones; its ten largest clones make up roughly 2%. The record originates from a study of cytomegalovirus exposure and HLA in healthy donors. Regarding the study as a whole: Previously analyzed data showed that most TCR beta V segments were productive at a frequency of about 87% or about 30%. TCR beta V- and J-gene trimming was later associated with a missense DCLRE1C variant.

The sequence came from a young man in good health and CMV-seronegative. The sample consisted of PBMCs.

CDR3 region: CASQKAGGTYEQYF. The DNA for the CDR3 is TGTGCCAGTCAGAAAGCGGGAGGGACCTACGAGCAGTACTTC. J is TRBJ2-7 and V is TRBV6-5; 10 nucleotides match TRBD2. The CDR3 loop spans 14 amino acids. The J segment lost 2 bases and the V segment lost 9 bases, leaving 7 bases of the junction unmatched. Germline CDR1 and CDR2: MNHEY and SVGAGI.